This passage covers 11 T cell receptor beta chains from one sample sequenced in a study of blood T cell repertoires in COVID-19. Only in-frame clones appear in the TCRdb table, and some are missing; sequencing was by immunoSEQ multiplex PCR. This sample has more than 200,000 clones; 84% occur once, and the top ten carry roughly 4%. Sequenced input: peripheral blood. These TCRs come from a man between 60 and 75 years old with acute or convalescent COVID-19.

The CDR3 nucleotides are TGCGCCAGCAGCTTGGGGACGGGGGTGTCTATGTCCTACGAGCAGTACTTC. It yields the protein CASSLGTGVSMSYEQYF. V and J are TRBV5-1 and TRBJ2-7; TRBD2 might be the D (6 bases). The CDR3 is 17 amino acids. The germline V gene has CDR1 SGHRS and CDR2 YFSETQ. V was shortened by 0 bases and J by 1 base, with 17 bases between the two germline ends.

The chain is built from TRBV29-1 and TRBJ1-1; no firm D call. CDR1 is SQVTM, CDR2 ANQGSEA, per germline. V lost 0 bases and J 0 bases, leaving 11 bases between the germline ends. CDR3 length equals 15 residues. CDR3 coding DNA: TGCAGCGTTGAAGATCTAGGGCGGGTGAACACTGAAGCTTTCTTT. This translates into CSVEDLGRVNTEAFF.

As to this clone: Other DNA sequences in the same sample also yield this CDR3. As DNA, the CDR3 is TGCGCCAGCAGTTTGCCGGGACAGTCTAATTCACCCCTCCACTTT. It yields the protein CASSLPGQSNSPLHF. This chain joins TRBV5-1 and TRBJ1-6, with 7 nucleotides matching TRBD1. The trim removed 5 bases at V and 6 bases at J, leaving 8 bases unmatched. The germline CDR1 and CDR2 sequences are SGHRS and YFSETQ. There are 15 residues in the CDR3.

The rearrangement joins TRBV19 to TRBJ2-1; 9 bases are shared with TRBD1. CDR1 LNHDA and CDR2 SQIVND come from the germline V gene (reference sequence). CDR3 length equals 17 residues. The ends lost 10 bases at V and 4 bases at J; junction bases unmatched: 17. The CDR3 spells CATQDPPGQGMYNEQFF. The DNA for the CDR3 is TGTGCCACCCAAGACCCCCCGGGACAGGGTATGTACAATGAGCAGTTCTTC. The full variable domain, completed using reference TRBV19 and TRBJ2-1, is DGGITQSPKYLFRKEGQNVTLSCEQNLNHDAMYWYRQDPGQGLRLIYYSQIVNDFQKGDIAEGYSVSREKKESFPLTVTSAQKNPTAFYLCATQDPPGQGMYNEQFFGPGTRLTVL.

The V gene is TRBV9, the J gene TRBJ2-2; D is perhaps TRBD1 (5 bases). The germline gives CDR1 SGDLS, CDR2 YYNGEE. Deletions cut 2 bases from V and 6 bases from J, with 14 bases between. This CDR3 comprises 15 residues. The CDR3 sequence: CASSVSQGGSGELFF. DNA for the CDR3: TGTGCCAGCAGCGTTTCCCAGGGTGGATCCGGGGAGCTGTTTTTT.

V usage is TRBV18 and J usage is TRBJ2-3, with 9 nucleotides matching TRBD2. Per germline, CDR1 KGHSH and CDR2 LQKENI. The CDR3 length is 17 residues. V dropped 2 bases and J dropped 0; count of bases not matched to a gene: 6. The DNA of the CDR3 is TGTGCCAGCTCACCATATGCGGGGGGGGCTAGCACAGATACGCAGTATTTT. This translates into CASSPYAGGASTDTQYF.

As to this clone: Additional DNA sequences in this sample encode the identical CDR3. The chain has TRBV27 and TRBJ1-5, with TRBD1 matching 9 bases. The CDR3 has 15 residues. Germline loops: CDR1 MNHEY, CDR2 SMNVEV (reference sequence). V was pared by 2 bases and J by 4 bases, with 3 bases of the junction left unmatched. As DNA, the CDR3 is TGTGCCAGCAGTTTAGGGACAGGGTCTAATCAGCCCCAGCATTTT. Protein: CASSLGTGSNQPQHF.

For the CDR3, the DNA is TGTGCCAGCAGCTTAGCGCTTGCAGGGGCCCTTGAAGCTTTCTTT. Translation gives CASSLALAGALEAFF. V gene TRBV7-2 combines with J gene TRBJ1-1; a possible D gene is TRBD1 (6 bases). The germline V gene encodes CDR1 SGHTA and CDR2 FQGNSA. The length of the CDR3 is 15 residues. V dropped 0 bases and J dropped 7 bases, with 15 bases sitting between them.

The V and J genes are TRBV19 and TRBJ1-6; no definite D call. Germline V gene lookup returns CDR1 LNHDA and CDR2 SQIVND (reference sequence). The V end was cut by 5 bases, the J end by 0 bases, with 14 bases between. The length of the CDR3 is 17 residues. The CDR3 loop is CASSREGQSSYNSPLHF. As DNA, the CDR3 is TGTGCCAGTAGTCGAGAGGGCCAAAGCTCCTATAATTCACCCCTCCACTTT.

This chain links TRBV5-3 with TRBJ1-2, with 7 bases matching TRBD1. TRBV5-3 is reported as an ORF; its role is uncertain. The J segment lost 7 bases and the V segment lost 0 bases, leaving 3 bases of the junction unmatched. The CDR3 runs 13 residues. CDR3 region: CARSLGDRAGYTF. CDR3 sequence (DNA): TGTGCCAGAAGCTTGGGAGACAGGGCTGGCTACACCTTC.

The chain joins TRBV4-2 to TRBJ2-1, with 10 bases that match TRBD2. The germline CDR1 and CDR2 sequences are LGHNA and YNFKEQ. Trimming removed 0 bases from V and 9 bases from J; junction bases left unmatched: 8. This CDR3 is 16 amino acids long. CDR3 protein: CASSQDSKRGGGEQFF. The CDR3 nucleotides are TGTGCCAGCAGCCAAGATAGTAAGCGGGGGGGCGGTGAGCAGTTCTTC.